This passage covers 14 T cell receptor beta chains from one sample sequenced in a study of cytomegalovirus exposure and HLA in healthy donors. Clones were sequenced by immunoSEQ multiplex PCR, and TCRdb holds only the in-frame ones, with some missing. The repertoire has around 260,000 clones, less than 95% of them found once; the top ten carry approximately 3.1%. The source material was PBMCs. The receptors derive from a young woman in good health and CMV-seronegative.

This chain links TRBV7-2 with TRBJ2-7; tentatively, D is TRBD2 (6 bases). The CDR3 loop spans 16 amino acids. Trimming left V 2 bases short and J 4 bases short, with 18 bases between. CDR1 and CDR2 (germline): SGHTA, FQGNSA. The CDR3 sequence is CASSLTRGIMDYEQYF. The CDR3 DNA follows: TGTGCCAGCAGCTTAACTCGGGGGATAATGGATTACGAGCAGTACTTC.

V and J are TRBV7-9 and TRBJ2-1; 9 bases fit TRBD2. V lost 1 base to trimming and J lost 6 bases; unmatched junction nucleotides: 1. The CDR3 contains 14 residues. CDR1 SEHNR and CDR2 FQNEAQ come from the germline V gene (reference sequence). The CDR3 here is CASSLVAGANEQFF. The DNA of the CDR3 is TGTGCCAGCAGCTTAGTAGCGGGAGCCAATGAGCAGTTCTTC.

This clone showed up just once. The gene calls are TRBV19 and TRBJ2-3; TRBD2 might be the D (7 bases). The CDR3 totals 15 residues. Germline CDR1 is LNHDA and CDR2 is SQIVND (reference sequence). V lost 5 bases and J lost 4, with 16 bases in between. Here the CDR3 reads CASSPGTKGADTQYF. In DNA, the CDR3 is TGTGCCAGTAGTCCCGGGACTAAGGGGGCAGATACGCAGTATTTT.

V is TRBV6-1 and J is TRBJ2-7, with D possibly TRBD2 on 6 matching bases. The germline V gene has CDR1 MNHNS and CDR2 SASEGT. V was clipped by 4 bases and J by 5 bases, with 12 bases between them. The length of the CDR3 is 13 residues. CDR3 coding DNA: TGTGCCAGCAGTGTAGAAGCGGGCCACGAGCAGTACTTC. Residues: CASSVEAGHEQYF.

The genes are TRBV6-1 and TRBJ2-5; D is unresolved. The V gene's germline CDR1 is MNHNS and CDR2 SASEGT. V was clipped by 1 base and J by 7 bases, with 10 bases between them. The CDR3 has 13 residues. The DNA of the CDR3 is TGTGCCAGCAGTGAAGGGCCCCTCAGGACCCAGTACTTC. Its translation: CASSEGPLRTQYF.

The gene calls are TRBV6-5 and TRBJ1-1, with 9 bases that match TRBD1. The CDR3 runs 14 residues. Germline trimming cut 6 bases from V and 1 base from J; bases unmatched to any gene: 3. From germline, CDR1 is MNHEY and CDR2 SVGAGI. CDR3 DNA: TGTGCCAGCAGGGACAGGGGAGGGAACACTGAAGCTTTCTTT. As protein: CASRDRGGNTEAFF.

The chain employs TRBV19 and TRBJ2-3, with 8 bases fitting TRBD2. CDR3 length: 14 amino acids. Germline-derived CDR1 and CDR2 are LNHDA and SQIVND (reference sequence). V shed 6 bases and J 2 bases; nucleotides not matched to a gene: 4. In DNA form, the CDR3 reads TGTGCCAGTAGAATGACTAGCGTCACAGATACGCAGTATTTT. The encoded protein is CASRMTSVTDTQYF.

The J gene is TRBJ2-7, the V gene TRBV10-1; D perhaps matches TRBD2 (5 bases). This CDR3 contains 12 residues. The V gene's germline CDR1 is WNHNN and CDR2 SYGVQD (reference sequence). V lost 11 bases and J lost 7, with 18 bases in between. The CDR3 coding sequence is TGCGCCCCCAAACTCGGGATCCCGGAGCAGTACTTC. This sequence encodes CAPKLGIPEQYF.

The rearrangement joins TRBV5-6 to TRBJ1-2; TRBD1 matches at 9 bases. J gave up 7 bases and V 3 bases, and 13 bases lay outside the gene matches. This CDR3 is built from 16 residues. Germline CDR1 is SGHDT and CDR2 is YYEEEE. Here the CDR3 reads CASSWGTGTGSSGYTF. CDR3 in DNA: TGTGCCAGCAGCTGGGGAACCGGGACAGGGTCTTCTGGCTACACCTTC.

The rearrangement links TRBV25-1 to TRBJ2-5; D is perhaps TRBD2 (5 bases). Germline CDR1 MGHDK, CDR2 SYGVNS. V was shortened by 5 bases and J by 4 bases, with 14 bases between the two germline ends. The CDR3 loop spans 14 amino acids. As DNA, the CDR3 is TGTGCCAGCAGTCCGCGCGGGTTAAGAGAGACCCAGTACTTC. Translating gives CASSPRGLRETQYF.

The chain is built from TRBV4-2 and TRBJ1-3; unclear D gene. Trimming took 1 base from V and 0 from J, leaving 10 bases between them. The CDR3 spans 16 residues. Germline V gene sequence: CDR1 LGHNA, CDR2 YNFKEQ. For the CDR3, the DNA is TGTGCCAGCAGCCAAGCTATGGGGAGCTCTGGAAACACCATATATTTT. This gives the protein CASSQAMGSSGNTIYF.

This chain joins TRBV7-9 and TRBJ2-2; D uncertain. The CDR3 consists of 13 residues. CDR1 is SEHNR and CDR2 is FQNEAQ in the germline V gene (reference sequence). With 2 bases removed from V and 2 bases from J, the gap between germline ends came to 3 bases. CDR3 nucleotides: TGTGCCAGCAGCTTAACAAACACCGGGGAGCTGTTTTTT. It codes for CASSLTNTGELFF.

The gene calls are TRBV2 and TRBJ1-2; no clear D. The CDR3 consists of 12 residues. Germline V gene sequence: CDR1 SNHLY, CDR2 FYNNEI. Trimming took off 7 bases at V and 6 bases at J, with 12 bases between the two ends. CDR3 protein: CASTLRDHGYTF. The CDR3, as DNA: TGTGCCAGCACCCTAAGAGATCATGGCTACACCTTC.

The rearrangement links TRBV7-8 to TRBJ2-6; TRBD1 matches at 8 bases. J was trimmed by 2 bases and V by 6 bases; bases with no gene match: 9. This CDR3 has 17 residues. Germline assignment: CDR1 SGHVS and CDR2 FQNEAQ. CDR3 loop: CASSRAKTGAGANVLTF. The CDR3 coding sequence is TGTGCCAGCAGTCGTGCCAAGACAGGGGCTGGGGCCAACGTCCTGACTTTC. The full variable domain, in which reference TRBV7-8 and TRBJ2-6 provide the parts outside the CDR3, is GAGVSQSPRYKVAKRGQDVALRCDPISGHVSLFWYQQALGQGPEFLTYFQNEAQLDKSGLPSDRFFAERPEGSVSTLKIQRTQQEDSAVYLCASSRAKTGAGANVLTFGAGSRLTVL.